These 22 T cell receptor beta chains share one sample of origin, sequenced in a study of blood T cells in healthy people across ages. Using a J-beta primer mix together with a sample-barcoded 5' primer, a second PCR was run for about 7 to 12 cycles. TCRdb used MiXCR to reprocess the 5' RACE reads, holding one entry per CDR3 protein. The data show 1.5 million to 1.8 million distinct CDR3 sequences, 35% to 45% seen once. Sequencing was done on a sample of blood. These receptors were collected from a woman younger than 35 in good health.

J is TRBJ2-4 and V is TRBV12-3 or TRBV12-4; 8 bases map to TRBD1. The J call is doubtful: the DNA matches TRBJ2-7 better. The CDR3 consists of 14 residues. The CDR3 DNA follows: TGTGCCAGCAGTCTAGGGACAGGCAAGTTCGAGCAGTACTTC. Its protein product is CASSLGTGKFEQYF.

This clonotype has a single count. The chain recombines TRBV27 with TRBJ1-2; a possible D gene is TRBD1 (6 bases). Between the trimmed V and J ends, which lost 4 bases and 5 bases, there was a span of 11 bases. The CDR3 contains 13 residues. Germline values: CDR1 MNHEY, CDR2 SMNVEV (reference sequence). The CDR3 region is CASSYNRVYGYTF. CDR3 in DNA: TGTGCCAGCAGTTACAACAGGGTTTATGGCTACACCTTC.

V gene TRBV13 combines with J gene TRBJ2-6; D call uncertain. Trimming cost V 2 bases and J 0 bases, with 8 bases left between them. Germline assignment: CDR1 PRHDT and CDR2 FYEKMQ (reference sequence). The CDR3 contains 16 residues. CDR3 sequence: CASSLKLLSGANVLTF. For the CDR3, the DNA is TGTGCCAGCAGCTTAAAACTCCTCTCTGGGGCCAACGTCCTGACTTTC.

This clonotype was detected many times. The genes are TRBV7-2 and TRBJ2-5; either TRBD1 or TRBD2 may fit D (5 bases each). V was clipped by 3 bases and J by 5 bases, with 13 bases between them. This CDR3 has 14 amino acids. Per germline, CDR1 SGHTA and CDR2 FQGNSA. CDR3 protein: CASSFWTWGETQYF. The DNA for the CDR3 is TGTGCCAGCAGCTTTTGGACGTGGGGGGAGACCCAGTACTTC.

This clonotype occurred a few times. This chain connects TRBV3-1 to TRBJ1-2, with 10 nucleotides matching TRBD1. Germline values: CDR1 LGHDT, CDR2 YNNKEL (reference sequence). Germline trimming cut 0 bases from V and 5 bases from J; bases unmatched to any gene: 6. CDR3 size: 16 residues. The CDR3 protein is CASSQDLGTGVYGYTF. The CDR3 DNA is TGTGCCAGCAGCCAAGATCTTGGGACAGGGGTTTATGGCTACACCTTC. Full variable domain (remainder filled in from reference TRBV3-1 and TRBJ1-2): DTAVSQTPKYLVTQMGNDKSIKCEQNLGHDTMYWYKQDSKKFLKIMFSYNNKELIINETVPNRFSPKSPDKAHLNLHINSLELGDSAVYFCASSQDLGTGVYGYTFGSGTRLTVV.

This chain connects TRBV27 to TRBJ2-5; 9 bases line up with TRBD1. The DNA end lines up better with TRBJ2-1; the J call may be wrong. CDR3 size: 16 residues. Germline V gene data show CDR1 as MNHEY and CDR2 as SMNVEV (reference sequence). CDR3 coding DNA: TGTGCCAGCAGTTTAAGTCCCCGACAGGGGGATGAGACCCAGTTCTTC. This translates into CASSLSPRQGDETQFF.

As concerns this clonotype: A junction boundary mismatches the germline segment, possibly from a read error. The V gene is TRBV6-5, the J gene TRBJ2-1; TRBD2 matches 7 bases. CDR3 length: 17 residues. CDR1 and CDR2 (germline): MNHEY, SVGAGI. In nucleotides, the CDR3 is TGTGCCCGCAGTTCTCACCCTCACGGGGGGAGGGGCAATGAGCAGTTCTTC. As protein: CARSSHPHGGRGNEQFF.

With regard to this clonotype: The CDR3 carries no conserved terminal phenylalanine or tryptophan, so it likely arises from a read error. The chain uses TRBV25-1 and TRBJ2-7; 10 nucleotides match TRBD1. Germline V gene sequence: CDR1 MGHDK, CDR2 SYGVNS. V trimming: 4 bases; J trimming: 2 bases; junction bases outside the gene matches: 11. This CDR3 is built from 17 residues. This CDR3 is CASSVLPGQGIPYEQYY. Here the CDR3 DNA reads TGTGCCAGCAGTGTGTTACCGGGACAGGGGATTCCCTACGAGCAGTACTAC.

The CDR3 DNA is TGTGCCAGCAGCCAAGAGGGGCAGCGGGGGGGCCTTTGGCAGTTCTTC. Translating it yields CASSQEGQRGGLWQFF. This chain joins TRBV4-2 and TRBJ2-1, with 10 bases matching TRBD2. J gave up 12 bases and V 0 bases, and 11 bases lay outside the gene matches. CDR3 length equals 16 residues. Germline V gives CDR1 LGHNA, CDR2 YNFKEQ.

The rearrangement links TRBV30 to TRBJ1-5; 9 bases map to TRBD1. The germline CDR1 and CDR2 sequences are GTSNPN and SVGIG (reference sequence). The CDR3 consists of 15 residues. Trimming removed 3 bases from V and 4 bases from J; junction bases left unmatched: 7. The DNA for the CDR3 is TGTGCCTGGAGACCTACCGGGACAGGGAATCAGCCCCAGCATTTT. This gives the protein CAWRPTGTGNQPQHF.

V gene TRBV7-2 combines with J gene TRBJ2-7, with TRBD1 as a possible D gene (6 bases). This CDR3 spans 14 amino acids. V dropped 8 bases and J dropped 2 bases, with 16 bases sitting between them. Germline values: CDR1 SGHTA, CDR2 FQGNSA. The CDR3 DNA reads as TGTGCCAGCTCCCGCGACAGGAATACCTACGAGCAGTACTTC. This codes for CASSRDRNTYEQYF.

This chain joins TRBV4-1 and TRBJ2-6; TRBD1 aligns across 9 bases. The CDR3 covers 17 residues. The V gene's germline CDR1 is MGHRA and CDR2 YSYEKL. Losses at the gene ends were 1 base for V and 1 base for J; bases not matched to a gene: 2. CDR3 protein: CASSQVGTGSGANVLTF. The CDR3 region has the DNA TGCGCCAGCAGCCAAGTAGGGACAGGGTCTGGGGCCAACGTCCTGACTTTC.

The rearrangement uses TRBV3-1 and TRBJ1-5; D unresolved. The germline V gene has CDR1 LGHDT and CDR2 YNNKEL (reference sequence). Trimming took off 0 bases at V and 2 bases at J, with 5 bases between the two ends. The CDR3 consists of 14 residues. The CDR3 region is CASSQEPRNQPQHF. CDR3 in DNA: TGTGCCAGCAGCCAAGAACCACGCAATCAGCCCCAGCATTTT.

V is TRBV20-1 and J is TRBJ2-6; no reliable D call. V was pared by 7 bases and J by 1 base, with 14 bases between. This CDR3 has 15 amino acids. Germline V lookup: CDR1 DFQATT, CDR2 SNEGSKA (reference sequence). The CDR3 spells CSVLIGASGANVLTF. Here the CDR3 DNA reads TGCAGTGTTCTCATAGGCGCTTCTGGGGCCAACGTCCTGACTTTC.

This clonotype has just a few counts. V usage is TRBV5-4 and J usage is TRBJ2-4, with D maybe TRBD2 (6 bases). The DNA matches TRBJ2-7 better at its end, which makes the J call doubtful. CDR3 length equals 16 residues. The germline gives CDR1 SGHNT, CDR2 YYREEE (reference sequence). CDR3 sequence (DNA): TGTGCCAGCAGCTTTATAGCGGATGCCCTCCACTACGAGCAGTACTTC. Its protein product is CASSFIADALHYEQYF.

V usage is TRBV6-2 or TRBV6-3 and J usage is TRBJ2-7, with D possibly being TRBD1 (6 bases). The length of the CDR3 is 14 residues. V lost 8 bases to trimming and J lost 0 bases, with 14 bases between them. Per germline, CDR1 MNHEY and CDR2 SVGEGT. CDR3 nucleotide sequence: TGTGCCAGCTATACCGGGACACCCTCCTACGAGCAGTACTTC. This encodes CASYTGTPSYEQYF.

This clonotype showed up just a few times. The germline gene is not matched at one end of the junction; a read error may be the cause. CDR3 amino acids: CAGSEGQAYGYTF. The DNA of the CDR3 is TGTGCCGGCAGCGAGGGACAGGCCTATGGCTACACCTTC. The chain joins TRBV6-2 or TRBV6-3 to TRBJ1-2, with 8 nucleotides matching TRBD1. This CDR3 comprises 13 residues. Germline V lookup: CDR1 MNHEY, CDR2 SVGEGT.

This clonotype was observed at least ten times. V and J are TRBV6-2 or TRBV6-3 and TRBJ1-2, with 7 positions matching TRBD1. The germline V gene encodes CDR1 MNHEY and CDR2 SVGEGT. The V gene end was trimmed by 6 bases and the J gene end by 5 bases; junction bases not matched to a gene: 3. The CDR3 loop spans 12 amino acids. CDR3 sequence reads: CASSNRGYGYTF. In DNA form, the CDR3 reads TGTGCCAGCAGCAACAGGGGTTATGGCTACACCTTC.

The chain recombines TRBV5-1 with TRBJ2-7; D is unclear. Germline CDR1 is SGHRS and CDR2 is YFSETQ. Trimming took off 4 bases at V and 2 bases at J, with 13 bases between the two ends. The CDR3 runs 14 residues. As DNA, the CDR3 is TGCGCCAGCAGCGCCCTGAGTTGGGCCTACGAGCAGTACTTC. This encodes CASSALSWAYEQYF.

The V gene is TRBV4-3, the J gene TRBJ2-1, with a weak D call TRBD1 (6 bases). Trimming pared 3 bases from V and 3 bases from J, leaving 15 bases between. There are 16 residues in the CDR3. Germline CDR1 reads LGHNA; CDR2 reads YSLEER. The CDR3, as DNA: TGCGCCAGCAGCCACTTGACAGGTGGGGGCTACAATGAGCAGTTCTTC. Its translation: CASSHLTGGGYNEQFF.

The chain couples TRBV21-1 to TRBJ1-5; the table's D call, TRBD1, has no DNA check behind it. TRBV21-1 is assigned pseudogene status. This CDR3 has 19 amino acids. The CDR3 sequence: CASSKVGQGHGRTNQPQHF. For the CDR3, the DNA is TGTGCCAGCAGCAAAGTAGGCCAGGGACACGGGCGGACAAATCAGCCCCAGCATTTT.

The V call is TRBV27, the J call TRBJ1-2; a possible D gene is TRBD1 (5 bases). The V gene's germline CDR1 is MNHEY and CDR2 SMNVEV (reference sequence). CDR3 length: 16 amino acids. V was clipped by 8 bases and J by 3 bases, with 22 bases between them. CDR3 nucleotide sequence: TGTGCCAGCGCTCCCCTCGGGCAGGGACGTCACTATGGCTACACCTTC. Encoded protein: CASAPLGQGRHYGYTF.